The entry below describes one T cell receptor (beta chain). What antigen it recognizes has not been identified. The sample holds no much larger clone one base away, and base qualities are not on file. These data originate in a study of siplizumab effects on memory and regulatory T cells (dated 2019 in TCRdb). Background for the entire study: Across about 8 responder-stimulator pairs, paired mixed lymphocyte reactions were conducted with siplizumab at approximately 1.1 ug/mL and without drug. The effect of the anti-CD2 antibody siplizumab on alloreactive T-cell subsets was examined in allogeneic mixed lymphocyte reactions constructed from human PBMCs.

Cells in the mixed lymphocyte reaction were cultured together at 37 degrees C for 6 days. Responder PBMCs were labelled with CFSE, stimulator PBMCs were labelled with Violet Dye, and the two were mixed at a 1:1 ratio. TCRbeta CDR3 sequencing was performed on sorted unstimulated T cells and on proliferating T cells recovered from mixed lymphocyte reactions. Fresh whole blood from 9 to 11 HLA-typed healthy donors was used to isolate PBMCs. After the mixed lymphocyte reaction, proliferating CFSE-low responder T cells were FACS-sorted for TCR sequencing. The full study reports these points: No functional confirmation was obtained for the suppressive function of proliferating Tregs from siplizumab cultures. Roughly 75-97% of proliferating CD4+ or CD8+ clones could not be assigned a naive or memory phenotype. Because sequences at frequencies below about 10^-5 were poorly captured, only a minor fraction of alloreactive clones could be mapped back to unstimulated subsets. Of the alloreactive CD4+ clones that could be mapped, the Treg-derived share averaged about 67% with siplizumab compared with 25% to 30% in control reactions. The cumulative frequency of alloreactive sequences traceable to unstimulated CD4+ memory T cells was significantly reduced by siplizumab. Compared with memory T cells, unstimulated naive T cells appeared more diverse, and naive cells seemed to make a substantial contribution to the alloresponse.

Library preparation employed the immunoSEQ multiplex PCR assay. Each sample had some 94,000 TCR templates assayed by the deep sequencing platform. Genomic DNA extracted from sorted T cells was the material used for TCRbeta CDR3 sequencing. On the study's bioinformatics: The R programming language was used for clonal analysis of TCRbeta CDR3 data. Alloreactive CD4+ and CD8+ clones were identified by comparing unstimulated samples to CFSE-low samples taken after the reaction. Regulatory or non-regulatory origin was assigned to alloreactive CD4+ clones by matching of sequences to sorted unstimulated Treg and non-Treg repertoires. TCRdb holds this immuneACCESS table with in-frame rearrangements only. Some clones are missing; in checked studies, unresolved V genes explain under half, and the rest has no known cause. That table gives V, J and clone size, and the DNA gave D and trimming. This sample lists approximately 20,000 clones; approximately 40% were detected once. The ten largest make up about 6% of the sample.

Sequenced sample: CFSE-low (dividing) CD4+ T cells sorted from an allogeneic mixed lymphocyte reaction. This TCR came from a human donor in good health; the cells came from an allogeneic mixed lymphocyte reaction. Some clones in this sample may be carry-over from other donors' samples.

The nucleotide sequence is TGTGCCAGCAGCTTTGGCGGGGGGAGTAACAATGAGCAGTTCTTC. Its coded protein is CASSFGGGSNNEQFF. The chain couples TRBV5-4 to TRBJ2-1; 8 central bases correspond to TRBD2. CDR1 SGHNT and CDR2 YYREEE are derived from the germline V gene (reference sequence). The cysteine opens and the phenylalanine closes a CDR3 of 15 amino acids. Of all the DNA, just the CDR3 is kept, 45 bases in frame from base 1. From V the trimming removes 2 bases and from J it removes 5 bases, while the gene matches leave 6 bases of the junction unaccounted for.